The 18 T cell receptor beta chains listed next were all sequenced from one sample in a study of T cells after yellow fever vaccination. TCRdb ran MiXCR on the 5' RACE reads and lists one entry per CDR3 protein. Of 500,000 to 550,000 distinct CDR3 sequences listed, just over 20% are singletons. The sequenced sample was PBMCs, obtained less than 25 days after the first yellow fever vaccination. The receptors derive from a man aged 18 to 30 who received the YFV17D yellow fever vaccine.

This clonotype was seen a few times. The chain couples TRBV27 to TRBJ2-6; TRBD1 matches 7 bases. Losses at the gene ends were 6 bases for V and 0 bases for J; bases not matched to a gene: 14. This CDR3 has 19 amino acids. Germline values: CDR1 MNHEY, CDR2 SMNVEV (reference sequence). The CDR3 nucleotides are TGTGCCAGCAGGTTAAGGGTACAGGGGCCCCTCTCTGGGGCCAACGTCCTGACTTTC. This sequence encodes CASRLRVQGPLSGANVLTF.

This clonotype was observed a handful of times. V and J are TRBV5-4 and TRBJ2-7; 7 nucleotides line up with TRBD2. Germline assignment: CDR1 SGHNT and CDR2 YYREEE (reference sequence). Trimming cost V 4 bases and J 7 bases; bases outside gene matches: 17. CDR3 length: 16 residues. CDR3 protein: CASSPGLDRILGEQYV. CDR3 in DNA: TGTGCCAGCAGCCCCGGACTAGACCGGATCTTGGGAGAGCAGTACGTC.

This clonotype was found once. The chain couples TRBV6-1 to TRBJ2-5, with 8 bases identical to TRBD1. Germline CDR1 and CDR2: MNHNS and SASEGT. The CDR3 has 14 residues. With V trimmed by 6 bases and J by 2 bases, 5 bases remained unmatched. The CDR3 DNA follows: TGTGCCAGCAGCTGGACAGGGTTACAAGAGACCCAGTACTTC. Residues: CASSWTGLQETQYF.

The CDR3 nucleotides read TGTGCCAGCAGCTCCCCCGGACTAGCGGGGCCCGGGGAGCTGTTTTTT. It encodes CASSSPGLAGPGELFF. The V gene is TRBV7-6, the J gene TRBJ2-2; 12 bases are shared with TRBD2. The V gene's germline CDR1 is SGHVS and CDR2 FNYEAQ. This CDR3 spans 16 amino acids. V was pared by 4 bases and J by 6 bases, with 6 bases of the junction left unmatched.

The chain has TRBV4-3 and TRBJ2-5, with 9 bases aligning to TRBD2. The ends lost 0 bases at V and 9 bases at J; junction bases unmatched: 11. The CDR3 consists of 16 residues. Germline lookup yields CDR1 LGHNA and CDR2 YSLEER. CDR3 in amino acids: CASSQDVAGDPVAQYF. The CDR3, as DNA: TGCGCCAGCAGCCAAGACGTAGCGGGGGACCCGGTGGCCCAGTACTTC.

The gene calls are TRBV7-2 and TRBJ1-1, with D possibly matching TRBD1 (6 bases). V shed 7 bases and J shed 5 bases, with 20 bases lying between them. There are 15 residues in the CDR3. Germline CDR1 and CDR2: SGHTA and FQGNSA. The CDR3 spells CASIPRRGGGTEAFF. The CDR3, as DNA: TGTGCCAGCATCCCCCGAAGGGGGGGCGGGACTGAAGCTTTCTTT.

J is TRBJ2-7 and V is TRBV6-2 or TRBV6-3, with 10 positions matching TRBD1. The CDR3 is 12 residues long. J was trimmed by 5 bases and V by 10 bases; bases with no gene match: 5. Germline values: CDR1 MNHEY, CDR2 SVGEGT. CDR3 loop: CATRDRGNEQYV. CDR3 sequence (DNA): TGTGCCACTAGGGACAGGGGAAACGAGCAGTACGTC.

This chain joins TRBV27 and TRBJ1-6, with D maybe TRBD1 (6 bases). This CDR3 has 14 residues. Per the germline V gene, CDR1 is MNHEY and CDR2 is SMNVEV (reference sequence). The ends were cut back, 3 bases at V and 10 bases at J, with 13 bases in the middle. CDR3 in DNA: TGTGCCAGCAGTTTTCGGACAGCGCCGTCACCCCTCCACTTT. It encodes CASSFRTAPSPLHF.

The rearrangement links TRBV4-1 to TRBJ2-5; D unclear. The length of the CDR3 is 19 residues. The V and J ends lost 4 bases and 4 bases respectively, with 28 bases between them. CDR1 is MGHRA, CDR2 YSYEKL, per germline. CDR3 DNA: TGCGCCAGCAGCCTAACTCCCCCCGCCATTCGTATACTCCCAGAGACCCAGTACTTC. Translation gives CASSLTPPAIRILPETQYF.

Many counts were recorded for this clonotype. The chain couples TRBV12-3 or TRBV12-4 to TRBJ1-5; 9 bases align to TRBD1. J was trimmed by 7 bases and V by 2 bases; bases with no gene match: 9. The CDR3 extends over 16 amino acids. The CDR3 DNA follows: TGTGCCAGCAGTTTACCGGGACAGGGCCGGGGCCAGCCCCAGCATTTT. Translated: CASSLPGQGRGQPQHF.

The V call is TRBV20-1, the J call TRBJ2-7; TRBD2 matches 9 bases. This CDR3 contains 17 residues. With V trimmed by 3 bases and J by 3 bases, 15 bases remained unmatched. Per the germline V gene, CDR1 is DFQATT and CDR2 is SNEGSKA (reference sequence). The CDR3 here is CSASKGTSSKPNYEQYV. CDR3 DNA sequence: TGCAGTGCTAGTAAGGGGACTAGCTCTAAACCCAACTACGAGCAGTACGTC.

This chain joins TRBV6-1 and TRBJ2-1, with TRBD1 matching 7 bases. With V trimmed by 6 bases and J by 2 bases, 7 bases remained unmatched. The length of the CDR3 is 15 residues. Germline V gene sequence: CDR1 MNHNS, CDR2 SASEGT. The CDR3, as DNA: TGTGCCAGCAGGGAGACAGGGTCCCCCTACAATGAGCAGTTCTTC. It encodes CASRETGSPYNEQFF.

The chain links TRBV15 to TRBJ1-5, with 8 bases fitting TRBD1. The CDR3 has 15 residues. Germline V gene lookup returns CDR1 LNHNV and CDR2 YYDKDF (reference sequence). After removal of 5 bases from V and 5 bases from J, the junction contained 8 bases not matched to a gene. The DNA of the CDR3 is TGTGCCACCAGCCCGCGGATGACAGGGGATCAGCCCCAGCATTTT. This sequence encodes CATSPRMTGDQPQHF.

CDR3: CASRPGAEDTQYF. In DNA form, the CDR3 reads TGCGCCAGCAGACCCGGGGCCGAAGATACGCAGTATTTT. The rearrangement links TRBV5-1 to TRBJ2-3; either TRBD1 or TRBD2 may supply D (5 bases each). V was pared by 5 bases and J by 5 bases, with 12 bases between. Germline-derived CDR1 and CDR2 are SGHRS and YFSETQ. The CDR3 sequence is 13 residues long.

In its sample, this clonotype was seen many times. CDR3 nucleotides: TGTGCCAGCAGTCCGGGGGTGAAAGAGACCCAGTACTTC. Translating gives CASSPGVKETQYF. The J gene is TRBJ2-5, the V gene TRBV12-3 or TRBV12-4; possible D gene TRBD2, 6 bases. This CDR3 spans 13 amino acids. V was shortened by 5 bases and J by 3 bases, with 10 bases between the two germline ends.

This CDR3 reads CASSSDLNPDTDTQYF. The CDR3 DNA is TGTGCCAGCAGCTCCGACCTTAACCCGGACACAGATACGCAGTATTTT. V usage is TRBV5-6 and J usage is TRBJ2-3; D remains ambiguous. In germline, CDR1 is SGHDT, CDR2 YYEEEE. V lost 3 bases to trimming and J lost 2 bases, with 16 bases between them. CDR3 size: 16 residues.

The table lists this clonotype with a few counts. Here the CDR3 DNA reads TGTGCCAGCAGCTACCAAGCTCGGCGGGGGGGGGAGCAGTTCTTC. Amino acid sequence: CASSYQARRGGEQFF. V is TRBV7-6 and J is TRBJ2-1; TRBD2 matches 9 bases. After removal of 4 bases from V and 10 bases from J, the junction contained 11 bases not matched to a gene. This CDR3 is 15 amino acids long. Germline CDR1 and CDR2: SGHVS and FNYEAQ.

A few counts support this clonotype. As DNA, the CDR3 is TGTGCCAGCAGCTTAGCGTCAGGGGCATGGGGTGAGACCCAGTACTTC. Amino acid sequence: CASSLASGAWGETQYF. This chain uses TRBV7-8 with TRBJ2-5; D possibly corresponds to TRBD1 (6 bases). Trimming pared 0 bases from V and 5 bases from J, leaving 16 bases between. The CDR3 sequence is 16 residues long. Germline CDR1 is SGHVS and CDR2 is FQNEAQ.